The sequence of this TCR beta chain was determined in a study of identical twins. About this clonotype: Its cognate antigen is unknown.

Each CDR3 protein is one row after TCRdb ran MiXCR on the 5' RACE reads. The table lists 400,000 to 550,000 distinct CDR3 sequences, 24% of them singletons, with about 2.7% in the top ten. Study-wide points: Out-of-frame sharing of TCR alpha in monozygotic twins was underestimated by models. Excess sharing between twins was weaker in beta out-of-frame sequences.

Germline loops: CDR1 SGDLS, CDR2 YYNGEE. The V gene end was trimmed by 4 bases and the J gene end by 6 bases; junction bases not matched to a gene: 9. This CDR3 comprises 15 residues. These data also formed part of another study, on T cells expressing NK-cell markers. That report notes: Each TCR beta repertoire originated in sorted T cells that were CD3+CD56+NKG2C+, CD3+CD56+NKG2C- or CD3+CD56-NKG2C+. Serological testing identified seven of the eight sequenced donors as HCMV-seropositive and one as seronegative.

This chain connects TRBV9 to TRBJ1-1, with 10 bases fitting TRBD1. Sequenced input: CD4+ T cells sorted from blood. The sequence derives from a woman aged 18 to 35 in good health. CDR3 loop: CASSPTGGETSEAFF. The DNA for the CDR3 is TGTGCCAGCAGCCCGACAGGGGGCGAGACTTCTGAAGCTTTCTTT.